The source of this T cell receptor (beta chain) is a study of vaccination and CD4 T cells after COVID-19 (dated by TCRdb to about 2022). Turning to the overall study: Convalescent patients had a positive SARS-CoV-2 result on nasal swab PCR, and of these patients, several had mild disease and one had severe disease. In the convalescent cohort there were six males and four females, among whom were two Hispanic individuals, seven Caucasians, two Asians and one multiracial person. Participants got two doses of the Pfizer-BioNTech BNT162b2 vaccine (n=8) or two doses of the Moderna mRNA-1273 vaccine (n=2). Post-COVID blood samples were collected from convalescent patients a median of around 100 days after diagnosis, with a range of roughly 30 to 161 days. Post-vaccine blood samples were obtained a median of around 74 days after the second vaccine dose, with a range of about 13 to 250 days. For a few convalescent patients, samples were collected at an early post-vaccination timepoint (day 14) as well as at a late post-vaccination timepoint (days 161 to 241). The cultures were stimulated with overlapping spike peptide pools from SARS-CoV-2 and from the common cold coronaviruses HCoV-NL63, HCoV-OC43 and HCoV-229E. Control cultures received a CEFX viral epitope pool as the positive control, an HIV-1 Nef peptide pool as the negative control, or no peptide. In under twelve COVID-19 convalescent patients and a handful of infection-naive healthy vaccine recipients, researchers compared the spike-specific CD4+ TCR repertoire from before mRNA vaccination with the repertoire from after. Broader findings and caveats from the paper: Only a relatively small number of convalescent patients were included in the study, and early timepoints following natural infection were not analyzed. Among convalescent patients, a median roughly 84% of the SARS-CoV-2-reactive clones seen after vaccination appeared only after vaccination, which suggests priming specific to the vaccine. The median number of SARS-CoV-2-reactive clonotypes rose from 21 after infection to about 40 after vaccination, but the change was not significant. Nearly all vaccine-specific clones in convalescent patients (304 of 307) were mono-reactive for SARS-CoV-2 spike rather than cross-reactive with common cold coronaviruses.

In light of the paper, this sample's time point label describes: late sampling 161 to 241 days after vaccination in three convalescent patients. The sample's treatment or condition, from its label and the paper: roughly 11-day PBMC culture with coronavirus spike peptide pools or control peptides (ViraFEST assay). The ViraFEST assay, used in the study, expanded antigen-specific T cells with peptide pools and then identified the expanded clonotypes through TCR sequencing. Positive SARS-CoV-2 PCR tests in the convalescent patients dated from March to December 2020, before Alpha, Beta and Delta variants emerged in the United States. PBMCs were cultured at roughly 1.8 million per well in IMDM supplemented with approximately 4.7% human AB serum and 9 to 10 IU/ml IL-2, with 10 ug/ml peptide pools added. Half of the culture medium was replaced with fresh IL-2-containing medium on days 3 and 7. Once the cells had been in culture for approximately 10 days, the EasySep CD4+ T cell isolation kit was used to isolate CD4+ T cells by negative selection. Ficoll-Paque Plus gradient centrifugation was used to isolate PBMCs from whole blood, and the isolated PBMCs were then either used fresh or cryopreserved at -140C. Each culture condition was generally run in triplicate wells.

The germline V gene gives CDR1 as MNHEY and CDR2 as SVGAGI. The CDR3 goes from the cysteine to the phenylalanine over 12 residues. The DNA shown is the 36-base CDR3, in frame from base 1. The germline V end is reduced by 5 bases and the J end by 11 bases; junction bases left unmatched: 2. The library was generated by PCR. DNA from cultured CD4+ T cells was subjected to TCR sequencing with the Oncomine TCR Beta short-read assay at the Johns Hopkins FTIC core. The QIAamp micro DNA kit was used to extract genomic DNA from the cultured CD4+ T cells. Oncomine TCR Beta libraries from cultured CD4+ T cells were pooled using unique dual indexes and sequenced on an Illumina iSeq 100. The source study handled its data this way. Non-productive sequences were removed, and CDR3s not starting with C, not ending with F or W, or shorter than 7 amino acids were discarded. The MANAFEST web application was used to identify antigen-specific clonotypes by comparing peptide-stimulated wells against reference wells and other culture wells. To be called positive, a clone needed an FDR below 0.05, an odds ratio above 5, and a productive frequency above 0.1% in at least two of three replicate wells. Cross-reactive clonotypes were defined as significantly expanded in both SARS-CoV-2 spike wells and at least one common cold coronavirus spike condition. Using R version 3.6.1, CDR3 homology was evaluated through Levenshtein distances (stringdist) along with unrooted phylogenetic trees (ape). Starting from the raw public reads, TCRdb applied fastp trimming at Q25, assembled clones with MiXCR and retained in-frame beta chains. Entries that share a CDR3 protein sequence are merged under the most common genes and DNA. It is TCRdb's table, rather than the study itself, that gives the V and J calls and clone size. For this sample the table gives more than 20,000 distinct CDR3 sequences, of which roughly 40% were detected only once. The ten largest clonotypes hold roughly 5% of the sample.

As to this clonotype: Its antigen is unknown. No quality values exist for individual bases; no much larger clone is one base distant.

This chain is built from TRBV6-5 and TRBJ2-1; TRBD2 fits 11 bases in the junction. The TCR sequence derives from a human donor who had recovered from COVID-19. The material sequenced was CD4+ T cells from blood, cultured in vitro, taken about 7 months after SARS-CoV-2 vaccination. CDR3 region: CASSPTSGKQFF. The DNA reads as follows: TGTGCCAGCAGTCCGACTAGCGGGAAGCAGTTCTTC.